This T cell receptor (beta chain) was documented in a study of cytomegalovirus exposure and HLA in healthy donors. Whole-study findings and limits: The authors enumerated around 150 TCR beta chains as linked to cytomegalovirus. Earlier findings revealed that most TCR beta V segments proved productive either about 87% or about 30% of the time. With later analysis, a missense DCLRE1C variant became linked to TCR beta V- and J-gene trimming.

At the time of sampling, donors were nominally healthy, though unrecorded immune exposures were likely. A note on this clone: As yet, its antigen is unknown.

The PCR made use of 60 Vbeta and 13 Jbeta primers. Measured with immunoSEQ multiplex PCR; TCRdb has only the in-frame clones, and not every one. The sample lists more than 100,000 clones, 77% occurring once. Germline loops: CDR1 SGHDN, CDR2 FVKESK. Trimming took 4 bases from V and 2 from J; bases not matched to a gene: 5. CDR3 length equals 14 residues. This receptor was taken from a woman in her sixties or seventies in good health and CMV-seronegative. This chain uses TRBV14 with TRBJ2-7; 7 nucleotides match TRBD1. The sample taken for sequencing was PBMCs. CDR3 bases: TGTGCCAGCAGCCGAGGACAGGATACCTACGAGCAGTACTTC. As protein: CASSRGQDTYEQYF. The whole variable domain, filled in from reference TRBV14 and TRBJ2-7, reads EAGVTQFPSHSVIEKGQTVTLRCDPISGHDNLYWYRRVMGKEIKFLLHFVKESKQDESGMPNNRFLAERTGGTYSTLKVQPAELEDSGVYFCASSRGQDTYEQYFGPGTRLTVT.